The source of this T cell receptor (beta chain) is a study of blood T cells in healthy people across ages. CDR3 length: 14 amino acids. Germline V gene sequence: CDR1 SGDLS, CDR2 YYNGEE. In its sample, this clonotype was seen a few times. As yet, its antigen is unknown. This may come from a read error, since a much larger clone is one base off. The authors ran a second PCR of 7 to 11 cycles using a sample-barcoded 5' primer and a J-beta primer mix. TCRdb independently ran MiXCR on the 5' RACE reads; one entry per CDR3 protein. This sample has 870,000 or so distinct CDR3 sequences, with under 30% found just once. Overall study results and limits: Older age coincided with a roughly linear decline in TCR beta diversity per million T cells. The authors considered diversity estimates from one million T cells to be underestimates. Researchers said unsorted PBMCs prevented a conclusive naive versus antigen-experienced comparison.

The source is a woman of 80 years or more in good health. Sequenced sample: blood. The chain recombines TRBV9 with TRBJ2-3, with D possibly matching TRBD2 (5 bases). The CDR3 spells CTSSGNPLGGEQYF. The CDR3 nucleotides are TGTACCAGCAGCGGAAACCCCTTGGGTGGGGAGCAGTATTTT.